Presented here are 6 T cell receptor beta chains from one specimen sequenced in a study of a mutant IDH1 vaccine in newly diagnosed glioma. Described time point: week 5, during vaccination. One vaccine dose held 300 ug of mutant IDH1 20-mer peptide and came with topical imiquimod. TCRdb's table, derived via immunoSEQ multiplex PCR, lists solely in-frame clones and lacks some. The repertoire holds over 35,000 clones, with about 89% as singletons. What these receptors recognize is not known. Sequenced material: PBMCs, taken from a glioma patient whose treatment included an IDH1 peptide vaccine. Receptors were obtained from a man aged 50-60 years with glioma.

The chain joins TRBV10-3 to TRBJ1-5, with TRBD1 as a possible D gene (6 bases). The CDR3 runs to 15 residues. Trimming took 0 bases from V and 5 from J, leaving 11 bases between them. Germline loops: CDR1 ENHRY, CDR2 SYGVKD. CDR3 sequence: CAISESGGGDQPQHF. The CDR3 nucleotides read TGTGCCATCAGTGAGTCGGGAGGGGGAGATCAGCCCCAGCATTTT.

V is TRBV2 and J is TRBJ1-4; D perhaps matches TRBD1 (5 bases). V dropped 2 bases and J dropped 6 bases, with 13 bases sitting between them. Per the germline V gene, CDR1 is SNHLY and CDR2 is FYNNEI. The CDR3 is 15 amino acids. Here the CDR3 DNA reads TGTGCCAGCAGTGAACGGCAGGGAGGGGATGAAAAACTGTTTTTT. Its protein product is CASSERQGGDEKLFF.

The V and J genes are TRBV27 and TRBJ1-1; possibly TRBD1 for D (6 bases). The V end lost 1 base, the J end lost 10 bases, and 13 bases lay between the germline ends. The CDR3 consists of 13 residues. Per the germline V gene, CDR1 is MNHEY and CDR2 is SMNVEV (reference sequence). CDR3 DNA: TGTGCCAGCAGTTTATTCGGGGGGCTCGTAGCTTTCTTT. As protein: CASSLFGGLVAFF.

The CDR3 region is CASSEDRDSTDTQYF. Here the CDR3 DNA reads TGTGCCAGCAGCGAGGACAGGGATAGCACAGATACGCAGTATTTT. The genes are TRBV5-4 and TRBJ2-3; 8 nucleotides align to TRBD1. Germline CDR1 SGHNT, CDR2 YYREEE (reference sequence). This CDR3 spans 15 amino acids. V was clipped by 4 bases and J by 0 bases; unmatched bases: 4.

This sequence joins TRBV10-3 and TRBJ1-2; the D gene is possibly TRBD1 (5 bases). The germline V and J ends were trimmed by 6 bases and 1 base, with 12 bases remaining between them. There are 14 residues in the CDR3. Germline CDR1 is ENHRY and CDR2 is SYGVKD. The CDR3 bases are TGTGCCATCAGGGGGGGGACCAGTAACTATGGCTACACCTTC. Protein sequence: CAIRGGTSNYGYTF.

This chain uses TRBV18 with TRBJ2-5; TRBD2 is a possible D gene (5 bases). V lost 0 bases, J lost 7 bases, and 12 bases lay in between. The length of the CDR3 is 14 residues. The germline CDR1 and CDR2 sequences are KGHSH and LQKENI. The CDR3 protein is CASSPPRGFGTQYF. DNA for the CDR3: TGTGCCAGCTCACCACCTAGAGGGTTTGGGACCCAGTACTTC.